The 16 T cell receptor beta chains in this list originate from one sample, sequenced in a study of T cells in Graves' hyperthyroidism and ophthalmopathy. It was RNA transcripts that yielded the amplified TCR beta CDR3 regions. The HTBI primer set served for first-round RT-PCR of the TCR CDR3. TCRdb reprocessed the multiplex PCR reads with MiXCR, giving one entry per CDR3 protein. The sample yields around 660,000 distinct CDR3 sequences, 45% seen once. The sequenced sample consisted of peripheral blood or thyroid tissue (not recorded which). The source of these receptors is an adult man with Graves' disease, either hyperthyroidism or ophthalmopathy (not recorded which).

This clonotype showed up just a few times. V usage is TRBV19 and J usage is TRBJ2-2, with D perhaps matching TRBD1 (5 bases). With 7 bases removed from V and 6 bases from J, the gap between germline ends came to 24 bases. Germline CDR1 is LNHDA and CDR2 is SQIVND (reference sequence). The CDR3 consists of 17 residues. Here the CDR3 DNA reads TGTGCCAGTACCTTTACGTCGGCAGGGTTGGTCGCCGGGGAGCTGTTTTTT. Translated: CASTFTSAGLVAGELFF.

This clonotype was detected a few times. The junction departs from germline at one end; a sequencing error may be responsible. This chain joins TRBV7-9 and TRBJ2-7; tentative D call: TRBD1 (6 bases). Germline assignment: CDR1 SEHNR and CDR2 FQNEAQ (reference sequence). CDR3 size: 15 residues. In DNA, the CDR3 is TGCGCCAGCAGCCATCCTCCGACAGGTCTCTACGAGCAGTACTTC. Residues: CASSHPPTGLYEQYF. The whole variable domain, remainder taken from reference TRBV7-9 and TRBJ2-7, is DTGVSQNPRHKITKRGQNVTFRCDPISEHNRLYWYRQTLGQGPEFLTYFQNEAQLEKSRLLSDRFSAERPKGSFSTLEIQRTEQGDSAMYLCASSHPPTGLYEQYFGPGTRLTVT.

This clonotype has only one observation. This clone may be a read error of a much larger clone one base away. CDR3 bases: TGCAGCGTTGGGTACTTTCGGGGGTACGAGCAGTACTTC. Translating gives CSVGYFRGYEQYF. The chain uses TRBV29-1 and TRBJ2-7; D is perhaps TRBD2 (6 bases). The germline CDR1 and CDR2 sequences are SQVTM and ANQGSEA. The CDR3 extends over 13 amino acids. Trimming shortened V by 4 bases and J by 4 bases, and 14 bases separated the two germline ends.

CDR3 protein: CASSARQGVAEAFF. The CDR3 DNA reads as TGTGCCAGTAGTGCCAGACAGGGAGTCGCTGAAGCTTTCTTT. This chain uses TRBV19 with TRBJ1-1; 7 bases align to TRBD1. This CDR3 contains 14 residues. CDR1 is LNHDA, CDR2 SQIVND, per germline (reference sequence). J was trimmed by 6 bases and V by 5 bases; bases with no gene match: 9.

This rearrangement joins TRBV7-8 to TRBJ1-6; D possibly corresponds to TRBD1 (6 bases). Trimming took 5 bases from V and 8 from J, leaving 13 bases between them. The CDR3 spans 14 residues. Germline V gene lookup returns CDR1 SGHVS and CDR2 FQNEAQ. CDR3 DNA sequence: TGTGCCAGCAGCCAACAGGGCCTTTATTCACCCCTCCACTTT. Amino acid sequence: CASSQQGLYSPLHF.

This clonotype was counted at least ten times. This sequence joins TRBV29-1 and TRBJ1-4, with a tentative D call TRBD1 (5 bases). Trimming pared 5 bases from V and 8 bases from J, leaving 18 bases between. Germline CDR1 and CDR2: SQVTM and ANQGSEA. This CDR3 is 14 amino acids long. CDR3 protein: CSVQSRQSREKLFF. Written as DNA, the CDR3 is TGCAGCGTTCAGTCAAGACAGTCCCGGGAAAAACTGTTTTTT.

This clonotype has just a few counts. The chain combines TRBV5-1 with TRBJ1-3; D perhaps matches TRBD1 (5 bases). This CDR3 is built from 14 residues. Germline V CDR1 and CDR2: SGHRS, YFSETQ. Trimming cost V 4 bases and J 2 bases, with 10 bases left between them. CDR3 DNA: TGCGCCAGCAGCCCCTCGGGGCCTGGAAACACCATATATTTT. This codes for CASSPSGPGNTIYF.

This clonotype was observed a few times. This sequence joins TRBV7-2 and TRBJ1-5; D is unresolved. CDR1 and CDR2 from the germline V gene are SGHTA and FQGNSA. The length of the CDR3 is 15 residues. V lost 3 bases and J 0 bases, leaving 9 bases between the germline ends. The DNA for the CDR3 is TGTGCCAGCAGCTTTGAAGAGGGTAGCAATCAGCCCCAGCATTTT. Its protein product is CASSFEEGSNQPQHF.

As regards this clonotype: This could be a read error, since a much larger clone is one nucleotide away. V and J are TRBV10-3 and TRBJ1-2; D is undetermined. This CDR3 is built from 13 residues. The germline CDR1 and CDR2 sequences are ENHRY and SYGVKD. In DNA form, the CDR3 reads TGTGCCATCAGACCGAACAGAGACTATGGCTACGCCTTC. This translates into CAIRPNRDYGYAF.

The chain employs TRBV2 and TRBJ2-2; 7 nucleotides match TRBD2. CDR3 length: 15 residues. Trimming removed 4 bases from V and 3 bases from J; junction bases left unmatched: 5. CDR1 is SNHLY and CDR2 is FYNNEI in the germline V gene. CDR3 sequence reads: CASSGWTRDTGELFF. In DNA, the CDR3 is TGTGCCAGCAGTGGTTGGACTAGGGACACCGGGGAGCTGTTTTTT.

This clonotype turned up a few times. The chain uses TRBV2 and TRBJ1-2, with TRBD1 identical over 7 bases. There are 14 residues in the CDR3. The germline CDR1 and CDR2 sequences are SNHLY and FYNNEI. V dropped 4 bases and J dropped 6; count of bases not matched to a gene: 8. The DNA for the CDR3 is TGTGCCAGCAGTGTCCTGACAGGGAGTGATGGCTACACCTTC. It is translated as CASSVLTGSDGYTF.

This clonotype is a singleton in its sample. This could be a read error, since a much larger clone is one nucleotide away. The chain combines TRBV29-1 with TRBJ2-2, with D maybe TRBD1 (6 bases). CDR1 and CDR2 (germline): SQVTM, ANQGSEA. V dropped 7 bases and J dropped 7 bases, with 16 bases sitting between them. The length of the CDR3 is 13 residues. The CDR3 sequence is CSAGEAGVGELFF. The CDR3 DNA follows: TGCAGCGCTGGGGAAGCAGGGGTCGGGGAGCTGTTTTTT.

This clonotype was recorded a few times. The CDR3 DNA is TGCAGTGCAAGTTTAGCGGGGGGGTACGGCGAGCAGTACTTC. The encoded protein is CSASLAGGYGEQYF. V gene TRBV20-1 combines with J gene TRBJ2-7; 11 nucleotides match TRBD2. The germline CDR1 and CDR2 sequences are DFQATT and SNEGSKA (reference sequence). CDR3 size: 14 residues. Germline trimming cut 6 bases from V and 6 bases from J; bases unmatched to any gene: 10.

The rearrangement uses TRBV7-9 and TRBJ1-4; D is undetermined. Between the trimmed V and J ends, which lost 6 bases and 7 bases, there was a span of 12 bases. The CDR3 is 13 amino acids. CDR1 is SEHNR, CDR2 FQNEAQ, per germline (reference sequence). CDR3 in DNA: TGTGCCAGCAGTCCTTACCGGGCTGAAAAACTGTTTTTT. This sequence encodes CASSPYRAEKLFF.

This clonotype was detected many times. The chain uses TRBV7-2 and TRBJ1-2; D is unclear. This CDR3 is 16 amino acids long. In germline, CDR1 is SGHTA, CDR2 FQGNSA. V was pared by 5 bases and J by 2 bases, with 18 bases between. CDR3 region: CASSPYRRILNYGYTF. DNA of the CDR3: TGTGCCAGCAGCCCGTACCGTCGGATCTTAAACTATGGCTACACCTTC.

Remarks on this clonotype: A clone one base away is much larger, so this may be a read error. This chain joins TRBV29-1 and TRBJ1-1, with 10 bases aligning to TRBD1. The V gene end was trimmed by 2 bases and the J gene end by 3 bases; junction bases not matched to a gene: 3. The germline V gene has CDR1 SQVTM and CDR2 ANQGSEA. The CDR3 spans 14 residues. CDR3 in DNA: TGCAGCGTTGAACAGACAGGGGGCGACACTGAAGCTTTCTTT. Translation: CSVEQTGGDTEAFF.